A few counts support the clone carrying this TCR beta chain. Repertoires were generated with immunoSEQ multiplex PCR, while TCRdb's copy carries only in-frame clones and drops some. The sample records roughly 100,000 clones, 80% to 90% being singletons. The sample comes from a study of control samples from healthy donors and cancer patients. Sample: blood. This TCR came from a woman in her 50s in good health.

CDR3 DNA: TGTGCCAGCAGGGAAGCAGGGTGGGGTGAAGCTTTCTTT. Its translation is CASREAGWGEAFF. This rearrangement joins TRBV5-6 to TRBJ1-1, with D perhaps TRBD1 (5 bases). The CDR3 is 13 amino acids. The ends were cut back, 5 bases at V and 7 bases at J, with 15 bases in the middle. Germline lookup yields CDR1 SGHDT and CDR2 YYEEEE. The whole variable domain, remainder taken from reference TRBV5-6 and TRBJ1-1, is DAGVTQSPTHLIKTRGQQVTLRCSPKSGHDTVSWYQQALGQGPQFIFQYYEEEERQRGNFPDRFSGHQFPNYSSELNVNALLLGDSALYLCASREAGWGEAFFGQGTRLTVV.